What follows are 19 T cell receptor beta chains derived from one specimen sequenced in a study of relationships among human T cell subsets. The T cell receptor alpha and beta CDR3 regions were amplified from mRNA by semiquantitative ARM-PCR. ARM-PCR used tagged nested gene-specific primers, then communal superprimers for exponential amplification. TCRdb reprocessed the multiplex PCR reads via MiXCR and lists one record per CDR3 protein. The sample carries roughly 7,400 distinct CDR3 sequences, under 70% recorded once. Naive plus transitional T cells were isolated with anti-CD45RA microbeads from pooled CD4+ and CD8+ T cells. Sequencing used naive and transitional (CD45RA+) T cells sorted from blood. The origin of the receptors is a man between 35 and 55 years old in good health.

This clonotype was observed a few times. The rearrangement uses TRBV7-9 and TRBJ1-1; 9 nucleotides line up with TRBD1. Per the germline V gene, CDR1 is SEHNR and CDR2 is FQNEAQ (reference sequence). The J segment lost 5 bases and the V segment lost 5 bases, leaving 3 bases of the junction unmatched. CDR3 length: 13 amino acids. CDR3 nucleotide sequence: TGTGCCAGCAGCCCCGGGACAGGGACTGAAGCTTTCTTT. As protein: CASSPGTGTEAFF.

The CDR3 sequence: CATSRPSVQFSNEQFF. CDR3 DNA: TGTGCCACCAGCAGGCCATCGGTTCAGTTCAGTAATGAGCAGTTCTTC. V usage is TRBV15 and J usage is TRBJ2-1; no clear D gene. CDR3 size: 16 residues. V was cut by 3 bases and J by 7 bases, with 19 bases left in between. Germline V gives CDR1 LNHNV, CDR2 YYDKDF (reference sequence). The entire variable domain, with the rest obtained from reference TRBV15 and TRBJ2-1, is as follows: DAMVIQNPRYQVTQFGKPVTLSCSQTLNHNVMYWYQQKSSQAPKLLFHYYDKDFNNEADTPDNFQSRRPNTSFCFLDIRSPGLGDTAMYLCATSRPSVQFSNEQFFGPGTRLTVL.

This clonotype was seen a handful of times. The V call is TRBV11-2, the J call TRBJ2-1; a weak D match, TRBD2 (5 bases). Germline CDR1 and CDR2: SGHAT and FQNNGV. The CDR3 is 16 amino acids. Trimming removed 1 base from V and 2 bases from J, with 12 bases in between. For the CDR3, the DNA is TGTGCCAGCAGCTTAGTTTCCGGACTCCCCTACAATGAGCAGTTCTTC. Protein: CASSLVSGLPYNEQFF.

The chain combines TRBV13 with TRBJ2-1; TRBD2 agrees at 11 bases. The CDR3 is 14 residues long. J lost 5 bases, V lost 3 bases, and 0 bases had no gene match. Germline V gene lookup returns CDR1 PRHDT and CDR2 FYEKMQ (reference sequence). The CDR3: CASSLGLADNEQFF. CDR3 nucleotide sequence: TGTGCCAGCAGCTTGGGACTAGCGGACAATGAGCAGTTCTTC.

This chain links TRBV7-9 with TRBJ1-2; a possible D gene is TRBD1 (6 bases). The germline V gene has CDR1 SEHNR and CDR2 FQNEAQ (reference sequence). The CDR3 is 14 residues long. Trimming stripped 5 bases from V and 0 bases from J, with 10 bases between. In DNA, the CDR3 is TGTGCCAGCAGCCCGGACAGCTCTAACTATGGCTACACCTTC. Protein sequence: CASSPDSSNYGYTF. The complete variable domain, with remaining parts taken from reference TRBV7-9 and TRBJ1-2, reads DTGVSQNPRHKITKRGQNVTFRCDPISEHNRLYWYRQTLGQGPEFLTYFQNEAQLEKSRLLSDRFSAERPKGSFSTLEIQRTEQGDSAMYLCASSPDSSNYGYTFGSGTRLTVV.

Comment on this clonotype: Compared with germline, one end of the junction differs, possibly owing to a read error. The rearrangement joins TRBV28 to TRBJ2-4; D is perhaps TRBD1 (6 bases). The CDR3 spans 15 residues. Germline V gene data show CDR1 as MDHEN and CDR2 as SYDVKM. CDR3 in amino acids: CASSSAPGAKDIQYF. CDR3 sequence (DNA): TGTGCCAGCAGTTCAGCCCCAGGGGCCAAAGACATTCAGTACTTC.

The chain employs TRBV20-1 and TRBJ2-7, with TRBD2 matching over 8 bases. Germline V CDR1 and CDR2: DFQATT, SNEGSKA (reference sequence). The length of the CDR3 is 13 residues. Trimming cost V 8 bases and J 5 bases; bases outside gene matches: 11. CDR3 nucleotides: TGCAGTCCAGTTATCCAGCGGGAGAACGAGCAGTACTTC. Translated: CSPVIQRENEQYF.

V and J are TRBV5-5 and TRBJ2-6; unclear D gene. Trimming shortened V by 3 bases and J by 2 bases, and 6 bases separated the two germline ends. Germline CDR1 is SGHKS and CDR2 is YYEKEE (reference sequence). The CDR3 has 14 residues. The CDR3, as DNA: TGTGCCAGCAGCTCGCTAACTGGGGCCAACGTCCTGACTTTC. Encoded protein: CASSSLTGANVLTF.

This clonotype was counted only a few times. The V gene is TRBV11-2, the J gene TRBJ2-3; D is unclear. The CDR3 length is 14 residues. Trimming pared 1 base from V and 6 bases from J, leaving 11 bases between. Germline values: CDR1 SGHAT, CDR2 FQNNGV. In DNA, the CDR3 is TGTGCCAGCAGCTTAGGACGACCACTGGATACGCAGTATTTT. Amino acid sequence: CASSLGRPLDTQYF. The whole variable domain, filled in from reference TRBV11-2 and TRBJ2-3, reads EAGVAQSPRYKIIEKRQSVAFWCNPISGHATLYWYQQILGQGPKLLIQFQNNGVVDDSQLPKDRFSAERLKGVDSTLKIQPAKLEDSAVYLCASSLGRPLDTQYFGPGTRLTVL.

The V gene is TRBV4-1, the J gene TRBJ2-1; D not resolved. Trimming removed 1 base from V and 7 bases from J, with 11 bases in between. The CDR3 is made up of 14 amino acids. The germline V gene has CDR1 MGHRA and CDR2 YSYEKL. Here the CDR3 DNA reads TGCGCCAGCAGCCAAGCTTCCCAGTCAAATGAGCAGTTCTTC. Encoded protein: CASSQASQSNEQFF.

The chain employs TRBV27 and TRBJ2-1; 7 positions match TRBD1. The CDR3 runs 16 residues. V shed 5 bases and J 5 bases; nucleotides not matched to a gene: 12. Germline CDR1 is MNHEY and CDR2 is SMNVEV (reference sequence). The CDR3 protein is CASSHRGWGSDNEQFF. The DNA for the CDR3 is TGTGCCAGCAGTCACAGGGGATGGGGTAGCGACAATGAGCAGTTCTTC.

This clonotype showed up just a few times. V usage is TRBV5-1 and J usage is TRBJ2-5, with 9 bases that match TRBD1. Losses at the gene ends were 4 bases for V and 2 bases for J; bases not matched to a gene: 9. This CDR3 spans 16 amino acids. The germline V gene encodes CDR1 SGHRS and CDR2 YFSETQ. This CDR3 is CASSQGQGWQQETQYF. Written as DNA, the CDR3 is TGCGCCAGCAGCCAAGGACAGGGGTGGCAACAAGAGACCCAGTACTTC.

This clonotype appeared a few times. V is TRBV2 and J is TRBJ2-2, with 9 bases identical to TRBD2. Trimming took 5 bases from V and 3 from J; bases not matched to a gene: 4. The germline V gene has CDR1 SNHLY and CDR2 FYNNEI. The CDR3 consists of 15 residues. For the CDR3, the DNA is TGTGCCAGCAGTCGCGGGAGGGCCGACACCGGGGAGCTGTTTTTT. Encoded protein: CASSRGRADTGELFF.

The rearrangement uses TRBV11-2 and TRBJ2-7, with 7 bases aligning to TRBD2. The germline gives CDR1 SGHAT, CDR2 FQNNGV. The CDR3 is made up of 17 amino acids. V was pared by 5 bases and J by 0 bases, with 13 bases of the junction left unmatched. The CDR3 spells CASSLTLVGGSSYEQYF. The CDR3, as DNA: TGTGCCAGCAGCCTGACGTTGGTGGGAGGGAGCTCCTACGAGCAGTACTTC.

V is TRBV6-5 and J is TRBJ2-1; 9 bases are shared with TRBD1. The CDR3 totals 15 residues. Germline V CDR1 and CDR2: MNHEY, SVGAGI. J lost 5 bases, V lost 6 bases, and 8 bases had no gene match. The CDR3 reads CASSSRDRVNNEQFF. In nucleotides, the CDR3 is TGTGCCAGCAGCTCCCGGGACAGGGTTAACAATGAGCAGTTCTTC.

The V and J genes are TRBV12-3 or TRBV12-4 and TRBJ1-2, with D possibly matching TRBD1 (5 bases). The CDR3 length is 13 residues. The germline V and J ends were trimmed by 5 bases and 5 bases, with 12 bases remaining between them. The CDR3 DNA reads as TGTGCCAGCAGTCCTGGGACCGCGTATGGCTACACCTTC. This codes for CASSPGTAYGYTF.

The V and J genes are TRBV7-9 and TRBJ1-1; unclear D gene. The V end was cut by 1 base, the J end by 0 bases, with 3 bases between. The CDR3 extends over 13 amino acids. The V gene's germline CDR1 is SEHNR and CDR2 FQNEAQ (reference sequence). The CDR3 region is CASSLGMNTEAFF. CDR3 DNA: TGTGCCAGCAGCTTAGGAATGAACACTGAAGCTTTCTTT.

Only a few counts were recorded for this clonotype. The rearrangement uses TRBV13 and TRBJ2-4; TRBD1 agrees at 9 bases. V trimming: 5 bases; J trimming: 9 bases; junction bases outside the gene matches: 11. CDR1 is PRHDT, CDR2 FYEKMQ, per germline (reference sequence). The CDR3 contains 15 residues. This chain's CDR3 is CASSGGRTGESIQYF. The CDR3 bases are TGTGCCAGCAGCGGAGGCAGGACAGGGGAGTCCATTCAGTACTTC.

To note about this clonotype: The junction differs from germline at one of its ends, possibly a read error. The CDR3 is CAGMSGTGHNTEAFF. The CDR3 DNA reads TGCGCCGGGATGTCCGGGACAGGGCATAACACTGAAGCTTTCTTT. The chain joins TRBV10-3 to TRBJ1-1; 9 bases line up with TRBD1. Germline V gives CDR1 ENHRY, CDR2 SYGVKD. The CDR3 is 15 amino acids.